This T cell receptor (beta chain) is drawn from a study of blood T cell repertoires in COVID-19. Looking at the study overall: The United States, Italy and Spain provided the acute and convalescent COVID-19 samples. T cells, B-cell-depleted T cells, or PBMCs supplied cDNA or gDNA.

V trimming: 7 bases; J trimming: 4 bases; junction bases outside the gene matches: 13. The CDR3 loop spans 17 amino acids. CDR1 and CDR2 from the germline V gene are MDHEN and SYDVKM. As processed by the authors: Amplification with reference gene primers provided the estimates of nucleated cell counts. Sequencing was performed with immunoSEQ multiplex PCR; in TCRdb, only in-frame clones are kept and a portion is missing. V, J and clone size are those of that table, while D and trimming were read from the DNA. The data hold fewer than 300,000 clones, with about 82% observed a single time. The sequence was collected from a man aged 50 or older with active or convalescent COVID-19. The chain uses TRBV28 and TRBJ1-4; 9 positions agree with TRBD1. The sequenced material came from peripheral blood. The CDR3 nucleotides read TGTGCCAGCAATACAGGGGGCGCGGGTTCTGGTAATGAAAAACTGTTTTTT. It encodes CASNTGGAGSGNEKLFF.